This passage covers 18 T cell receptor beta chains from one sample sequenced in a study of blood T cell repertoires in COVID-19. Profiled with immunoSEQ multiplex PCR; TCRdb holds only in-frame clones, not every one. The data hold 300,000 to 400,000 clones, with approximately 88% observed a single time. The sequencing sample was made of PBMCs or T cells enriched from blood (not recorded which). Receptor source: a man aged 25 to 40 who had recovered from COVID-19.

This chain joins TRBV11-2 and TRBJ2-2; 7 bases line up with TRBD1. The CDR3 extends over 17 amino acids. V trimming: 2 bases; J trimming: 6 bases; junction bases outside the gene matches: 12. Per germline, CDR1 SGHAT and CDR2 FQNNGV. The CDR3 region is CASSLPLRGRQAGELFF. For the CDR3, the DNA is TGTGCCAGCAGCTTACCTCTGAGGGGGCGGCAGGCCGGGGAGCTGTTTTTT.

The rearrangement joins TRBV5-1 to TRBJ2-2; 7 nucleotides agree with TRBD1. V shed 0 bases and J 6 bases; nucleotides not matched to a gene: 5. From germline, CDR1 is SGHRS and CDR2 YFSETQ. The length of the CDR3 is 15 residues. The DNA for the CDR3 is TGCGCCAGCAGCTTGGATAGGGGGCGCGCCGGGGAGCTGTTTTTT. This encodes CASSLDRGRAGELFF.

The chain carries TRBV15 and TRBJ2-3; 15 bases are shared with TRBD2. The germline CDR1 and CDR2 sequences are LNHNV and YYDKDF (reference sequence). The junction had 13 bases not matched to a gene; V was cut back by 0 bases and J by 6 bases. CDR3 length equals 20 residues. CDR3 protein: CATSRDGTSGGPAQRDTQYF. CDR3 in DNA: TGTGCCACCAGCAGAGATGGGACTAGCGGGGGGCCAGCTCAGAGGGATACGCAGTATTTT.

The chain uses TRBV2 and TRBJ1-6; no clear D gene. Germline values: CDR1 SNHLY, CDR2 FYNNEI. This CDR3 is built from 13 residues. Deletions cut 7 bases from V and 7 bases from J, with 11 bases between. The CDR3 here is CASIRTINSPLHF. CDR3 in DNA: TGTGCCAGCATTAGGACTATAAATTCACCCCTCCACTTT.

J is TRBJ2-1 and V is TRBV11-3, with a possible D match to TRBD1 (7 bases). Germline values: CDR1 SGHNT, CDR2 YENEEA. Trimming took 4 bases from V and 5 from J, leaving 21 bases between them. The CDR3 is made up of 17 amino acids. The CDR3 spells CASSSRTRSGGNNEQFF. The DNA of the CDR3 is TGTGCCAGCAGCTCCCGCACTCGGTCAGGGGGGAACAATGAGCAGTTCTTC.

This rearrangement joins TRBV7-9 to TRBJ2-5, with 8 nucleotides matching TRBD1. This CDR3 spans 15 amino acids. CDR1 is SEHNR and CDR2 is FQNEAQ in the germline V gene (reference sequence). With 4 bases clipped from V and 5 bases from J, the junction kept 9 bases outside the gene matches. The CDR3, as DNA: TGTGCCAGCAGCTCACAGGGGGACGTTAAGGAGACCCAGTACTTC. This codes for CASSSQGDVKETQYF.

This chain links TRBV28 with TRBJ1-5, with a tentative D call TRBD1 (5 bases). The CDR3 totals 15 residues. CDR1 is MDHEN and CDR2 is SYDVKM in the germline V gene. Trimming left V 0 bases short and J 2 bases short, with 8 bases between. The CDR3 protein is CASSLWTVGNQPQHF. CDR3 sequence (DNA): TGTGCCAGCAGTTTATGGACAGTGGGCAATCAGCCCCAGCATTTT.

The chain joins TRBV2 to TRBJ1-5, with D maybe TRBD1 (6 bases). Trimming left V 6 bases short and J 4 bases short, with 10 bases between. Germline values: CDR1 SNHLY, CDR2 FYNNEI. The CDR3 is 13 residues long. CDR3 sequence: CASRRDTNQPQHF. CDR3 DNA sequence: TGTGCCAGCAGGAGGGACACGAATCAGCCCCAGCATTTT.

In DNA, the CDR3 is TGTGCCAGCAGCTTCTCCAGGGGATTAGATACGCAGTATTTT. Protein product: CASSFSRGLDTQYF. This chain connects TRBV7-8 to TRBJ2-3, with D possibly being TRBD1 (6 bases). Germline values: CDR1 SGHVS, CDR2 FQNEAQ. The CDR3 covers 14 residues. V dropped 3 bases and J dropped 5 bases, with 12 bases sitting between them.

CDR3 DNA: TGTGCCAGCAGTGAAGAGGGACAGGGCTATGGCTACACCTTC. It encodes CASSEEGQGYGYTF. This chain joins TRBV2 and TRBJ1-2, with 9 bases fitting TRBD1. Germline V gene data show CDR1 as SNHLY and CDR2 as FYNNEI. The J segment lost 4 bases and the V segment lost 1 base, leaving 1 base of the junction unmatched. The CDR3 sequence is 14 residues long.

The V call is TRBV5-1, the J call TRBJ1-3; D is perhaps TRBD1 (5 bases). The germline V gene encodes CDR1 SGHRS and CDR2 YFSETQ. This CDR3 contains 15 residues. V lost 4 bases, J lost 0 bases, and 11 bases lay in between. The CDR3 reads CASSRDRGSGNTIYF. The CDR3 DNA sequence: TGCGCCAGCAGCCGTGACAGAGGCTCTGGAAACACCATATATTTT.

The chain uses TRBV9 and TRBJ1-5; 9 bases are a match to TRBD1. V shed 1 base, J shed 6 bases, and the junction held 2 bases outside the gene matches. This CDR3 has 14 amino acids. From germline, CDR1 is SGDLS and CDR2 YYNGEE. The CDR3 bases are TGTGCCAGCAGCGTAAGACAGGGGGTTCAGCCCCAGCATTTT. Its translation: CASSVRQGVQPQHF.

The CDR3 here is CASSLGGAYGYTF. The CDR3 DNA is TGTGCCAGCAGCTTGGGAGGGGCCTATGGCTACACCTTC. This rearrangement joins TRBV13 to TRBJ1-2, with a weak D call TRBD1 (5 bases). Trimming cost V 3 bases and J 4 bases, with 9 bases left between them. From germline, CDR1 is PRHDT and CDR2 FYEKMQ (reference sequence). This CDR3 has 13 amino acids.

The rearrangement links TRBV6-5 to TRBJ2-2; D call uncertain. V gave up 10 bases and J gave up 3 bases, with 15 bases separating them. The CDR3 is made up of 14 amino acids. CDR1 is MNHEY and CDR2 is SVGAGI in the germline V gene. The CDR3 DNA follows: TGTGCCATCTCCCCCCAGATGGACACCGGGGAGCTGTTTTTT. Its protein is CAISPQMDTGELFF.

The rearrangement links TRBV6-1 to TRBJ1-5, with D hard to call. The germline V and J ends were trimmed by 1 base and 8 bases, with 12 bases remaining between them. Germline V gene sequence: CDR1 MNHNS, CDR2 SASEGT. This CDR3 region has 14 residues. The CDR3 reads CASSEGEDVKPQHF. CDR3 bases: TGTGCCAGCAGTGAAGGGGAGGATGTGAAGCCCCAGCATTTT.

The chain links TRBV27 to TRBJ1-2, with 8 bases matching TRBD1. Germline lookup yields CDR1 MNHEY and CDR2 SMNVEV (reference sequence). This CDR3 is built from 15 residues. J gave up 4 bases and V 5 bases, and 9 bases lay outside the gene matches. CDR3 nucleotides: TGTGCCAGCAGTGACGCAGGGGGCTTGGGCTATGGCTACACCTTC. Translation gives CASSDAGGLGYGYTF.

The CDR3 nucleotides are TGTGCCAGCAGTGAAGCGGGGACAGGGCGGGGAAAGACCCAGTACTTC. Protein product: CASSEAGTGRGKTQYF. J is TRBJ2-5 and V is TRBV6-1, with TRBD1 identical over 9 bases. Trimming cost V 0 bases and J 6 bases; bases outside gene matches: 8. Germline CDR1 is MNHNS and CDR2 is SASEGT. The CDR3 has 16 amino acids.

The chain combines TRBV7-9 with TRBJ1-2; possible D gene TRBD1, 6 bases. The CDR3 has 13 residues. The V end lost 3 bases, the J end lost 4 bases, and 9 bases lay between the germline ends. Germline lookup yields CDR1 SEHNR and CDR2 FQNEAQ (reference sequence). The CDR3 loop reads CASSFQGSYGYTF. The CDR3 DNA reads TGTGCCAGCAGCTTTCAGGGGAGCTATGGCTACACCTTC.